A selection of T cell receptor beta chains follows, all from one sample in a study of T cells after yellow fever vaccination. TCRdb analysed the 5' RACE reads with MiXCR anew, one entry per CDR3 protein. This table holds 500,000 to 650,000 distinct CDR3 sequences, 9% to 15% found once. The sequencing here drew on PBMCs, taken on the day of the yellow fever booster vaccination. The receptor set was obtained from a man aged 25 to 40 who received the YFV17D yellow fever vaccine. The conserved cysteine and the conserved F or W are not part of the CDR3 here. The order of the fields is V gene, CDR3 protein.

V gene: TRBV20-1
CDR3 protein: SARGDPVRTDTQY

V gene: TRBV15
CDR3 protein: ATSRDVTQPQH

V gene: TRBV15
CDR3 protein: ATSRESGRRGAYNEQF

V gene: TRBV6-2/TRBV6-3
CDR3 protein: ASRTSFPDEQF

V gene: TRBV15
CDR3 protein: ATSRGAEAGELF

V gene: TRBV5-6
CDR3 protein: ASSLRGAAGELF

V gene: TRBV7-2
CDR3 protein: ASSLGLAKETQY

V gene: TRBV14
CDR3 protein: ASSQQGTSGNEQF

V gene: TRBV5-1
CDR3 protein: ASSSIIWRLAGDTGELF

V gene: TRBV6-2/TRBV6-3
CDR3 protein: ASSLALRGTGELF

V gene: TRBV5-4
CDR3 protein: ASSPAGRLNYGYT

V gene: TRBV28
CDR3 protein: ASGGGTSTDTQY

V gene: TRBV3-1
CDR3 protein: ASSHIQDGLH

V gene: TRBV29-1
CDR3 protein: SVLIAEYTGELF

V gene: TRBV7-2
CDR3 protein: ASSLGLDRHSPLH

V gene: TRBV28
CDR3 protein: ASSLTRTSTYEQY

V gene: TRBV7-6
CDR3 protein: ASSSEVGGTGELF

V gene: TRBV6-4
CDR3 protein: ASSDSGTSDRTDTQY

V gene: TRBV12-1
CDR3 protein: ASSSRTPPTGELF

V gene: TRBV20-1
CDR3 protein: SARDVGTGEYQPQH